These 21 T cell receptor beta chains share one sample of origin, sequenced in a study of blood T cell repertoires in COVID-19. Method: immunoSEQ multiplex PCR; TCRdb's copy keeps in-frame clones and lacks some. The sample includes 87,000 or so clones, over 75% seen only once; the top ten take approximately 3%. The source material was peripheral blood. Every receptor here comes from a woman at least 80 years old with COVID-19, enrolled during active disease.

V usage is TRBV10-3 and J usage is TRBJ2-1; TRBD2 matches 13 bases. With V trimmed by 6 bases and J by 5 bases, 1 base remained unmatched. The germline V gene encodes CDR1 ENHRY and CDR2 SYGVKD. This CDR3 region has 14 residues. CDR3 DNA: TGTGCCATCAGGGGACTAGCGGGAAACAATGAGCAGTTCTTC. As protein: CAIRGLAGNNEQFF.

This sequence joins TRBV5-1 and TRBJ2-2; the match to TRBD1 covers 8 bases. CDR3 length: 16 amino acids. The V gene's germline CDR1 is SGHRS and CDR2 YFSETQ. V shed 1 base, J shed 5 bases, and the junction held 7 bases outside the gene matches. The CDR3 nucleotides read TGCGCCAGCAGCTTGTTTTCGGGACAGGCAACCGGGGAGCTGTTTTTT. As protein: CASSLFSGQATGELFF.

The chain couples TRBV5-1 to TRBJ1-1; no clear D. The germline CDR1 and CDR2 sequences are SGHRS and YFSETQ. The V end was cut by 4 bases, the J end by 5 bases, with 15 bases between. CDR3 length equals 14 residues. DNA for the CDR3: TGCGCCAGCAGCCCGACTTCTATTGAGACTGAAGCTTTCTTT. Translation: CASSPTSIETEAFF.

The V and J genes are TRBV29-1 and TRBJ1-1; 7 bases align to TRBD1. Germline V gene sequence: CDR1 SQVTM, CDR2 ANQGSEA. The CDR3 is 13 residues long. The V and J ends lost 5 bases and 7 bases, in that order; junction bases with no gene match: 10. The CDR3 reads CSVNPTGEDEAFF. Written as DNA, the CDR3 is TGCAGCGTTAACCCAACAGGGGAAGATGAAGCTTTCTTT.

This clone was observed a handful of times. This chain's CDR3 is CAISLAGAFSEQFF. The CDR3 DNA reads as TGTGCCATCTCACTAGCGGGAGCTTTCAGTGAGCAGTTCTTC. The rearrangement links TRBV19 to TRBJ2-1; TRBD2 agrees at 11 bases. From germline, CDR1 is LNHDA and CDR2 SQIVND (reference sequence). The CDR3 runs 14 residues. Trimming removed 10 bases from V and 9 bases from J; junction bases left unmatched: 11.

This clone was counted a single time. The CDR3 DNA reads as TGTGCCAGCAGCGCAACGTACAGGCCCGGGGCCAACGTCCTGACTTTC. Residues: CASSATYRPGANVLTF. The chain joins TRBV9 to TRBJ2-6; a weak D match, TRBD1 (5 bases). There are 16 residues in the CDR3. Per the germline V gene, CDR1 is SGDLS and CDR2 is YYNGEE. V shed 3 bases and J shed 4 bases, with 14 bases lying between them.

The CDR3 sequence is CASSLVAGGLNEQFF. CDR3 bases: TGTGCCAGCAGTTTAGTAGCGGGAGGGCTCAATGAGCAGTTCTTC. This chain joins TRBV27 and TRBJ2-1; 11 bases fit TRBD2. The CDR3 totals 15 residues. Germline assignment: CDR1 MNHEY and CDR2 SMNVEV (reference sequence). After removal of 2 bases from V and 6 bases from J, the junction contained 3 bases not matched to a gene.

CDR3 nucleotides: TGTGCCAGCAGCTTTACAGGGGCGTCCTACAATGAGCAGTTCTTC. It translates to CASSFTGASYNEQFF. The V gene is TRBV11-1, the J gene TRBJ2-1, with 7 bases aligning to TRBD1. CDR3 size: 15 residues. Germline CDR1 and CDR2: SGHAT and FQDESV (reference sequence). Unmatched junction bases numbered 3, after V lost 3 bases and J lost 1 base.

The J gene is TRBJ2-1, the V gene TRBV7-6, with 15 bases matching TRBD2. The V gene end was trimmed by 5 bases and the J gene end by 10 bases; junction bases not matched to a gene: 9. The CDR3 loop spans 16 amino acids. CDR1 and CDR2 from the germline V gene are SGHVS and FNYEAQ. The CDR3 loop reads CASSPRTSGGAGEQFF. CDR3 coding DNA: TGTGCCAGCAGCCCTAGGACTAGCGGGGGGGCCGGGGAGCAGTTCTTC.

Here the CDR3 DNA reads TGTGCCACCAGCAGGGAACCCCCTGACAGGGGTGATACGCAGTATTTT. Translated: CATSREPPDRGDTQYF. The chain employs TRBV15 and TRBJ2-3, with 8 bases lining up with TRBD1. Germline V lookup: CDR1 LNHNV, CDR2 YYDKDF (reference sequence). This CDR3 contains 16 residues. The ends lost 3 bases at V and 6 bases at J; junction bases unmatched: 11.

This chain joins TRBV11-2 and TRBJ2-7; TRBD1 aligns across 7 bases. After removal of 5 bases from V and 0 bases from J, the junction contained 4 bases not matched to a gene. Germline values: CDR1 SGHAT, CDR2 FQNNGV. The CDR3 is made up of 14 amino acids. For the CDR3, the DNA is TGTGCCAGCAGCCCCAGGGACAGCTCCTACGAGCAGTACTTC. Protein sequence: CASSPRDSSYEQYF.

This chain's CDR3 is CASSIKGLAGGPETQYF. The CDR3 DNA follows: TGTGCCAGTAGTATAAAGGGACTAGCGGGAGGGCCGGAGACCCAGTACTTC. J is TRBJ2-5 and V is TRBV19; 16 bases match TRBD2. Germline CDR1 LNHDA, CDR2 SQIVND (reference sequence). The CDR3 has 17 residues. The trim removed 2 bases at V and 5 bases at J, leaving 5 bases unmatched.

The gene calls are TRBV11-2 and TRBJ2-5; TRBD2 aligns across 8 bases. CDR3 length equals 14 residues. From germline, CDR1 is SGHAT and CDR2 FQNNGV. Losses at the gene ends were 4 bases for V and 2 bases for J; bases not matched to a gene: 3. This CDR3 reads CASSWTGGQETQYF. The CDR3 DNA reads as TGTGCCAGCAGCTGGACGGGGGGGCAAGAGACCCAGTACTTC.

This rearrangement joins TRBV6-5 to TRBJ2-5; 12 bases fit TRBD1. The length of the CDR3 is 15 residues. Germline values: CDR1 MNHEY, CDR2 SVGAGI. Germline trimming cut 7 bases from V and 3 bases from J; bases unmatched to any gene: 6. In nucleotides, the CDR3 is TGTGCCAGCAACCCCGGGACAGGGGGCGAAGAGACCCAGTACTTC. Translated, it gives CASNPGTGGEETQYF.

This clone was picked up one time. The chain joins TRBV5-1 to TRBJ2-7; TRBD2 aligns across 7 bases. V gave up 5 bases and J gave up 2 bases; unmatched junction bases: 16. The CDR3 sequence is 17 residues long. The germline gives CDR1 SGHRS, CDR2 YFSETQ. In DNA form, the CDR3 reads TGCGCCAGCAGTTTGTCGGGGGGAATTCAGGGTACCTACGAGCAGTACTTC. Encoded protein: CASSLSGGIQGTYEQYF.

The gene calls are TRBV24-1 and TRBJ1-2, with D perhaps matching TRBD1 (5 bases). Germline lookup yields CDR1 KGHDR and CDR2 SFDVKD. The CDR3 spans 16 residues. Trimming removed 1 base from V and 6 bases from J, with 17 bases in between. CDR3 nucleotides: TGTGCCACCAGTGATTTTAAGGCAGGGAGGTCGAATGGCTACACCTTC. Its protein product is CATSDFKAGRSNGYTF.

The chain couples TRBV4-3 to TRBJ1-4, with D possibly TRBD1 on 5 matching bases. The germline CDR1 and CDR2 sequences are LGHNA and YSLEER. Trimming stripped 4 bases from V and 8 bases from J, with 17 bases between. The CDR3 runs 15 residues. CDR3 sequence (DNA): TGCGCCAGCAGCCCCCAATGGGTTAGGGGCGAAAAACTGTTTTTT. It encodes CASSPQWVRGEKLFF.

This chain links TRBV19 with TRBJ2-3; TRBD2 agrees at 14 bases. V was clipped by 5 bases and J by 4 bases; unmatched bases: 5. CDR3 length equals 16 residues. Per germline, CDR1 LNHDA and CDR2 SQIVND (reference sequence). The CDR3 sequence: CASSLGTSGRPDTQYF. DNA of the CDR3: TGTGCCAGTAGTCTCGGGACTAGCGGGAGACCAGATACGCAGTATTTT.

The V and J genes are TRBV28 and TRBJ2-2, with a possible D match to TRBD2 (7 bases). Germline loops: CDR1 MDHEN, CDR2 SYDVKM. The CDR3 totals 16 residues. The V end lost 6 bases, the J end lost 0 bases, and 14 bases lay between the germline ends. The CDR3 DNA reads TGTGCCAGCAGATGGGGGAGGGGGACGAACACCGGGGAGCTGTTTTTT. The encoded protein is CASRWGRGTNTGELFF.

This clone has just one count. The chain is built from TRBV7-2 and TRBJ1-4, with D perhaps TRBD1 (6 bases). The V gene's germline CDR1 is SGHTA and CDR2 FQGNSA. The CDR3 spans 16 residues. Trimming took 5 bases from V and 6 from J, leaving 19 bases between them. The CDR3 here is CASSINSGVGHEKLFF. In nucleotides, the CDR3 is TGTGCCAGCAGCATAAACTCAGGGGTTGGGCATGAAAAACTGTTTTTT.

The gene calls are TRBV5-1 and TRBJ1-2; TRBD1 aligns across 9 bases. The V and J ends lost 4 bases and 6 bases, in that order; junction bases with no gene match: 1. The CDR3 is 12 amino acids. In germline, CDR1 is SGHRS, CDR2 YFSETQ. DNA of the CDR3: TGCGCCAGCAGCAGGGACAGGGATGGCTACACCTTC. Protein: CASSRDRDGYTF. Using reference TRBV5-1 and TRBJ1-2 for the parts outside the CDR3, the full variable domain is KAGVTQTPRYLIKTRGQQVTLSCSPISGHRSVSWYQQTPGQGLQFLFEYFSETQRNKGNFPGRFSGRQFSNSRSEMNVSTLELGDSALYLCASSRDRDGYTFGSGTRLTVV.